One and the same sample provided the 10 T cell receptor beta chains below, sequenced in a study of cytomegalovirus exposure and HLA in healthy donors (TCRdb year 2017). The receptor library was made with the immunoSEQ multiplex PCR assay. For the multiplex PCR, a mixture combining 60 forward primers for TCR Vbeta segments and 13 reverse primers for TCR Jbeta segments was used. TCRdb provides this immuneACCESS table in a form limited to in-frame rearrangements. Some clones are lacking; in checked studies, under half of them reflect an unresolved V gene, and why the rest are absent is not known. The sample data list 110,000 to 150,000 clones, and around two thirds of these were observed just once. The ten largest clones represent around 4.1% of the sample. Sequenced: PBMCs. These receptor sequences come from a man younger than 35 in good health and CMV-seropositive.

This chain joins TRBV11-2 and TRBJ2-3, with 10 nucleotides matching TRBD2. In germline, CDR1 is SGHAT, CDR2 FQNNGV. Trimming removed 5 bases from V and 4 bases from J; junction bases left unmatched: 3. The CDR3 spans 14 residues. The CDR3 nucleotides read TGTGCCAGCAGCACTAGCGGGAACTCAGATACGCAGTATTTT. As protein: CASSTSGNSDTQYF.

This chain joins TRBV5-6 and TRBJ2-7; a possible D gene is TRBD1 (6 bases). This CDR3 has 15 amino acids. CDR1 and CDR2 (germline): SGHDT, YYEEEE. V lost 2 bases, J lost 5 bases, and 17 bases lay in between. CDR3 bases: TGTGCCAGCAGCTTCATTAACAGGGCAATGGACGAGCAGTACTTC. Its protein is CASSFINRAMDEQYF.

This clone was observed a handful of times. The genes are TRBV7-3 and TRBJ2-5, with D possibly TRBD2 on 6 matching bases. The CDR3 covers 15 residues. V lost 5 bases and J lost 5, with 18 bases in between. Per the germline V gene, CDR1 is SGHTA and CDR2 is FQGTGA. The CDR3 loop reads CASSLRWGERETQYF. The CDR3 region has the DNA TGTGCCAGCAGCCTTCGCTGGGGGGAGAGGGAGACCCAGTACTTC. The full variable domain, its missing parts supplied by reference TRBV7-3 and TRBJ2-5, is GAGVSQTPSNKVTEKGKYVELRCDPISGHTALYWYRQSLGQGPEFLIYFQGTGAADDSGLPNDRFFAVRPEGSVSTLKIQRTERGDSAVYLCASSLRWGERETQYFGPGTRLLVL.

The CDR3 region has the DNA TGTGCCAGCAGTTTACAGGACACTGAAGCTTTCTTT. Translation: CASSLQDTEAFF. The chain recombines TRBV28 with TRBJ1-1, with no clear D. The CDR3 extends over 12 amino acids. The V gene's germline CDR1 is MDHEN and CDR2 SYDVKM. The ends were cut back, 2 bases at V and 3 bases at J, with 4 bases in the middle.

This clone was recorded a few times. V usage is TRBV28 and J usage is TRBJ2-7, with 8 bases identical to TRBD1. CDR1 is MDHEN, CDR2 SYDVKM, per germline. V dropped 6 bases and J dropped 3; count of bases not matched to a gene: 13. This CDR3 is built from 16 residues. In DNA, the CDR3 is TGTGCCAGCAGGTTCAGCTCCGGGACAGGTAACTACGAGCAGTACTTC. It specifies CASRFSSGTGNYEQYF.

This clone was seen more than once but under ten times. The J gene is TRBJ2-1, the V gene TRBV6-1; possible D gene TRBD2, 7 bases. V lost 4 bases to trimming and J lost 8 bases, with 15 bases between them. Germline V gives CDR1 MNHNS, CDR2 SASEGT. This CDR3 region has 14 residues. The CDR3 region has the DNA TGTGCCAGCAGTGTGGGGGGGGCTTACTATGAGCAGTTCTTC. Translating gives CASSVGGAYYEQFF.

The chain employs TRBV7-6 and TRBJ2-7, with D unclear. V lost 5 bases to trimming and J lost 2 bases, with 16 bases between them. Germline V gives CDR1 SGHVS, CDR2 FNYEAQ. CDR3 size: 15 residues. The CDR3 DNA is TGTGCCAGCAGCGCAAATAAATTAAGCACCTACGAGCAGTACTTC. Its translation: CASSANKLSTYEQYF.

In its sample, this clone was seen a few times. The chain recombines TRBV30 with TRBJ2-7, with 7 bases lining up with TRBD1. V lost 2 bases, J lost 3 bases, and 7 bases stayed unmatched. The CDR3 is 14 residues long. The germline gives CDR1 GTSNPN, CDR2 SVGIG (reference sequence). The CDR3: CAWSTLTGIYEQYF. CDR3 nucleotides: TGTGCCTGGAGTACTTTGACAGGGATCTACGAGCAGTACTTC. Filled out from reference TRBV30 and TRBJ2-7, the complete variable domain reads SQTIHQWPATLVQPVGSPLSLECTVEGTSNPNLYWYRQAAGRGLQLLFYSVGIGQISSEVPQNLSASRPQDRQFILSSKKLLLSDSGFYLCAWSTLTGIYEQYFGPGTRLTVT.

This clone is a singleton in its sample. J is TRBJ1-2 and V is TRBV2; D might be TRBD1 (5 bases). CDR1 and CDR2 (germline): SNHLY, FYNNEI. The CDR3 spans 16 residues. Trimming pared 4 bases from V and 4 bases from J, leaving 19 bases between. The CDR3 DNA follows: TGTGCCAGCAGTGCCCCCCGGGACTTTTATGCCTATGGCTACACCTTC. Its protein product is CASSAPRDFYAYGYTF. Complete variable domain (other parts from reference TRBV2 and TRBJ1-2): EPEVTQTPSHQVTQMGQEVILRCVPISNHLYFYWYRQILGQKVEFLVSFYNNEISEKSEIFDDQFSVERPDGSNFTLKIRSTKLEDSAMYFCASSAPRDFYAYGYTFGSGTRLTVV.

The V gene is TRBV11-2, the J gene TRBJ1-1, with a possible D match to TRBD1 (5 bases). CDR3 length: 15 amino acids. Germline-derived CDR1 and CDR2 are SGHAT and FQNNGV. Trimming took off 5 bases at V and 4 bases at J, with 17 bases between the two ends. The CDR3 sequence is CASSPPWGLITEAFF. DNA of the CDR3: TGTGCCAGCAGCCCTCCTTGGGGCTTAATCACTGAAGCTTTCTTT.